Given below is one TCR beta chain in context. This sample was taken from a study of blood T cell repertoires in COVID-19. Study-wide background: From T cells, B-cell-depleted T cells, or PBMCs came the material, which was cDNA or gDNA.

Assay: immunoSEQ multiplex PCR; the TCRdb copy retains only in-frame clones and omits some. The sample holds about 190,000 clones; 60% to 85% are singletons and the top ten take around 16%. Trimming stripped 4 bases from V and 0 bases from J, with 6 bases between. The CDR3 contains 13 residues. Sequencing used peripheral blood. The clonotype originates from a man between 60 and 75 years old with active or convalescent COVID-19. The genes are TRBV12-3 or TRBV12-4 and TRBJ1-2; D uncertain. CDR3 DNA: TGTGCCAGCAGTTCCCCAGCTAACTATGGCTACACCTTC. Translation gives CASSSPANYGYTF.